Listed below are T cell receptor beta chains from one sample, sequenced in a study of shared clonotypes between healthy human individuals. Here immunoSEQ multiplex PCR was the method, and the copy in TCRdb shows in-frame clones only, minus some. Seen here are fewer than 1 million clones, 96% observed once, and the top ten hold about 0.25%. The material sequenced was naive CD8+ T cells sorted from blood. All receptors come from a young man in good health. The CDR3 runs from the conserved cysteine through the conserved F or W. Clone size is stated in some rows and not others, as once, few, many or a class when expanded.

v_call	j_call	clone_size	cdr3_aa
TRBV25-1	TRBJ2-1	-	CASSVREGWNEQFF
TRBV11-2	TRBJ2-7	-	CASSLAGEAYEQYF
TRBV6-1	TRBJ1-2	-	CASRWRHTPYGYTF
TRBV7-9	TRBJ2-5	-	CASSLESETQYF
TRBV5-1	TRBJ2-3	-	CASKDRGFTDTQYF
TRBV27	TRBJ2-1	-	CASSPGSSYNEQFF
TRBV6-5	TRBJ2-5	-	CASSRAGEETQYF
TRBV29-1	TRBJ2-7	-	CSVEGNSHEQYF
TRBV7-9	TRBJ1-4	once	CASSWVEGGSGEKLFF
TRBV7-9	TRBJ2-7	-	CASSNQKTGSSYEQYF
TRBV27	TRBJ2-7	-	CASSLSGGNEQYF
TRBV4-1	TRBJ2-1	-	CASSQEGGQGDYNEQFF
TRBV10-3	TRBJ1-1	once	CAITGALAGAPTEAFF
TRBV29-1	TRBJ1-4	-	CSVLGDGGKLFF
TRBV9	TRBJ1-1	-	CASSEGSNTEAFF
TRBV6-6	TRBJ2-3	-	CASSYLDQDTQYF
TRBV27	TRBJ2-1	once	CASSAGTGDNEQFF
TRBV7-9	TRBJ2-1	-	CASSSTGTGRNEQFF
TRBV7-9	TRBJ2-7	-	CASSDPQQDYEQYF
TRBV7-9	TRBJ1-2	-	CASRGTGINYGYTF
TRBV5-6	TRBJ1-1	-	CASSLDESFSEAFF
TRBV28	TRBJ2-7	once	CASMEETGLYEQYF
TRBV27	TRBJ1-2	-	CASKNLGHDGYTF
TRBV29-1	TRBJ2-7	-	CSVVKIAPYEQYF
TRBV11-3	TRBJ2-2	-	CASSFLQNTGELFF
TRBV2	TRBJ2-2	-	CASGRGFGGELFF
TRBV7-9	TRBJ2-2	-	CASSFPSGELFF
TRBV6-1	TRBJ2-3	-	CASSEGEYRAGTDTQYF
TRBV27	TRBJ2-7	-	CASSQTQGYEQYF
TRBV14	TRBJ2-1	-	CASSQGAEYGFF
TRBV19	TRBJ1-5	-	CASSIGGFNQPQHF
TRBV25-1	TRBJ1-1	-	CASRTGLAEAFF
TRBV5-4	TRBJ2-7	-	CASSFSGSPYEQYF
TRBV13	TRBJ2-2	once	CASSPGGNTGELFF
TRBV27	TRBJ2-1	-	CASSPGTLISYNEQFF
TRBV6-1	TRBJ2-7	-	CASSEYSTVAYEQYF
TRBV19	TRBJ1-5	-	CASSETSLNQPQHF
TRBV10-3	TRBJ1-1	-	CAISEIPRGFGAFF
TRBV10-2	TRBJ2-6	-	CASGERWAVTGAGANVLTF
TRBV28	TRBJ1-5	-	CASSFGGRGPQHF
TRBV11-2	TRBJ2-1	-	CASSPDEARGRASYNEQFF
TRBV29-1	TRBJ2-1	once	CSTEYNKHEQFF
TRBV7-9	TRBJ2-1	-	CASSVSGTGAPQQFF
TRBV27	TRBJ2-7	-	CASSSGGRAFEQYF
TRBV2	TRBJ2-1	-	CASKGDEQFF
TRBV5-5	TRBJ1-4	-	CASSPRQGRNTNEKLFF
TRBV25-1	TRBJ1-1	-	CASSERGGTEAFF
TRBV4-1	TRBJ2-1	-	CASSHGQGPDEQFF
TRBV7-6	TRBJ2-2	-	CASSLMAGGTGELFF
TRBV6-5	TRBJ1-1	-	CASSYSGGTEAFF
TRBV28	TRBJ2-4	-	CASSSRLTFPLKDAKNIQYF
TRBV14	TRBJ2-1	-	CASRPTSGRYNEQFF
TRBV14	TRBJ1-2	-	CASSQDARDNGGYTF
TRBV5-4	TRBJ2-2	-	CASLPEGDTGELFF
TRBV7-3	TRBJ2-1	-	CASSSQAGAIYNEQFF